Each of the 14 T cell receptor beta chains below was sequenced from the same sample in a study of identical twins. In TCRdb, the 5' RACE reads were re-called with MiXCR into one record per CDR3 protein. The data hold around 670,000 distinct CDR3 sequences, with less than 7% observed a single time. Material for sequencing was naive T cells sorted from blood. The receptor set was obtained from a young man in good health.

This clonotype was detected ten times or more. This chain joins TRBV5-1 and TRBJ2-2; 7 bases match TRBD2. The germline V gene encodes CDR1 SGHRS and CDR2 YFSETQ. The CDR3 length is 14 residues. The V gene end was trimmed by 5 bases and the J gene end by 6 bases; junction bases not matched to a gene: 7. The chain's CDR3 is CASRETSVPGELFF. For the CDR3, the DNA is TGCGCCAGCAGGGAAACTAGCGTACCCGGGGAGCTGTTTTTT.

The chain uses TRBV2 and TRBJ1-1; the match to TRBD1 covers 7 bases. Germline V lookup: CDR1 SNHLY, CDR2 FYNNEI. Germline trimming cut 6 bases from V and 2 bases from J; bases unmatched to any gene: 6. The CDR3 contains 14 residues. This CDR3 is CASRKGQLNTEAFF. The DNA of the CDR3 is TGTGCCAGCAGGAAGGGACAGCTAAACACTGAAGCTTTCTTT.

This clonotype was observed many times. This chain links TRBV5-5 with TRBJ2-3; 10 positions agree with TRBD1. The V gene end was trimmed by 3 bases and the J gene end by 3 bases; junction bases not matched to a gene: 7. Germline loops: CDR1 SGHKS, CDR2 YYEKEE (reference sequence). CDR3 length equals 16 residues. The CDR3: CASSSLPDRGTDTQYF. Written as DNA, the CDR3 is TGTGCCAGCAGCTCCTTACCGGACAGGGGGACAGATACGCAGTATTTT.

This clonotype was found a few times. CDR3 residues: CASSQLGLAGGSEQFF. The CDR3 nucleotides read TGTGCCAGCAGCCAACTTGGACTAGCGGGAGGAAGTGAGCAGTTCTTC. This chain links TRBV14 with TRBJ2-1; TRBD2 matches at 14 bases. V was pared by 2 bases and J by 9 bases, with 6 bases of the junction left unmatched. CDR1 SGHDN and CDR2 FVKESK come from the germline V gene. This CDR3 has 16 amino acids.

This clonotype was detected many times. The chain recombines TRBV10-3 with TRBJ2-2; TRBD1 might be the D (6 bases). The CDR3 contains 16 residues. The V gene's germline CDR1 is ENHRY and CDR2 SYGVKD. V was clipped by 3 bases and J by 2 bases, with 13 bases between them. The CDR3 DNA is TGTGCCATCAGTGAAACCTGGGACAAAAACACCGGGGAGCTGTTTTTT. Amino acid sequence: CAISETWDKNTGELFF.

This clonotype was observed many times. This rearrangement joins TRBV29-1 to TRBJ2-7; 8 nucleotides align to TRBD2. After removal of 7 bases from V and 6 bases from J, the junction contained 8 bases not matched to a gene. The germline V gene has CDR1 SQVTM and CDR2 ANQGSEA. This CDR3 has 12 residues. Here the CDR3 reads CSAIAGSGEQYF. DNA of the CDR3: TGCAGCGCGATAGCGGGATCGGGCGAGCAGTACTTC.

This clonotype was counted a few times. The rearrangement uses TRBV29-1 and TRBJ2-2; D uncertain. The length of the CDR3 is 14 residues. V lost 0 bases and J lost 5, with 10 bases in between. The germline V gene encodes CDR1 SQVTM and CDR2 ANQGSEA. This CDR3 reads CSVEDRIGTGELFF. The CDR3 coding sequence is TGCAGCGTTGAAGATCGGATAGGGACCGGGGAGCTGTTTTTT.

The V gene is TRBV5-1, the J gene TRBJ2-5; possibly TRBD2 for D (5 bases). The CDR3 loop spans 17 amino acids. V dropped 1 base and J dropped 5 bases, with 21 bases sitting between them. Germline V lookup: CDR1 SGHRS, CDR2 YFSETQ. The DNA of the CDR3 is TGCGCCAGCAGCTTGTCTTGGCAGCGCCCGAGGGCCGAGACCCAGTACTTC. Translated: CASSLSWQRPRAETQYF.

J is TRBJ2-7 and V is TRBV4-1, with a possible D match to TRBD1 (6 bases). Germline lookup yields CDR1 MGHRA and CDR2 YSYEKL. The CDR3 has 15 residues. The ends were cut back, 0 bases at V and 5 bases at J, with 14 bases in the middle. Here the CDR3 DNA reads TGCGCCAGCAGCCAAGATTTGAGGGGGTCCGACGAGCAGTACGTC. As protein: CASSQDLRGSDEQYV.

Worth noting for this clonotype: A single base separates this from a much larger clone, so it may be a read error. The chain links TRBV24-1 to TRBJ2-3, with 11 bases fitting TRBD1. The CDR3 extends over 15 amino acids. CDR1 is KGHDR and CDR2 is SFDVKD in the germline V gene. The CDR3 spells CATSDRTGGEDTKYF. The DNA for the CDR3 is TGTGCCACCAGTGATAGGACAGGGGGCGAAGATACGAAGTATTTT.

This clonotype was recorded many times. V usage is TRBV7-2 and J usage is TRBJ2-7, with 9 bases fitting TRBD2. The CDR3 sequence is 12 residues long. Germline CDR1 reads SGHTA; CDR2 reads FQGNSA. After removal of 8 bases from V and 4 bases from J, the junction contained 3 bases not matched to a gene. DNA of the CDR3: TGTGCCAGCTCGGGACTAGCTTACGAGCAGTACTTC. Amino acid sequence: CASSGLAYEQYF.

The rearrangement joins TRBV2 to TRBJ1-5; maybe TRBD1 (6 bases). V gave up 6 bases and J gave up 3 bases, with 12 bases separating them. This CDR3 contains 14 residues. In germline, CDR1 is SNHLY, CDR2 FYNNEI. The CDR3 bases are TGTGCCAGCAGGGGGGGGCTAGCCAATCAGCCCCAGCATTTT. Amino acid sequence: CASRGGLANQPQHF.

J is TRBJ2-5 and V is TRBV11-2; TRBD1 matches at 9 bases. With V trimmed by 5 bases and J by 6 bases, 7 bases remained unmatched. The CDR3 is 14 residues long. Germline V gene lookup returns CDR1 SGHAT and CDR2 FQNNGV. The CDR3 loop is CASSPGQGLKTQYF. In DNA form, the CDR3 reads TGTGCCAGCAGCCCTGGACAGGGGTTGAAGACCCAGTACTTC.

The chain combines TRBV20-1 with TRBJ2-5, with 7 nucleotides matching TRBD1. J lost 3 bases, V lost 3 bases, and 7 bases had no gene match. The CDR3 totals 14 residues. Germline V lookup: CDR1 DFQATT, CDR2 SNEGSKA (reference sequence). The CDR3 coding sequence is TGCAGTGCTAGTCGCGACAGGGCCGAAGAGACCCAGTACTTC. It specifies CSASRDRAEETQYF.